The following is a TCR beta chain sequence with its context. The target antigen is unknown. Possible read error: a much larger clone is one base away. Unique molecular identifiers were incorporated when the TCRbeta library was constructed. One entry per CDR3 protein, called by TCRdb with MiXCR from the PCR reads. The repertoire has nearly 250,000 distinct CDR3 sequences, just under 8.5% of them found once; the top ten carry 5% to 8%. This entry is derived from a study of T-cell reconstitution after alpha-beta-depleted transplantation in children. Study-level findings and limits: Several hundred expanded graft clones reportedly supplied alpha-beta T cells about two months after transplant.

CDR3 length: 14 residues. Germline CDR1 DFQATT, CDR2 SNEGSKA (reference sequence). Trimming left V 5 bases short and J 0 bases short, with 10 bases between. V is TRBV20-1 and J is TRBJ2-2; D call uncertain. The clonotype was recovered from a male patient younger than 18 who had a stem cell transplant for acute lymphoblastic leukemia, so the T cells may come from the graft donor. The specimen was PBMCs, mostly from graft donor cells, collected 180 days after TCRalphabeta/CD19-depleted stem cell transplant. This CDR3 reads CSAHRAPNTGELFF. The CDR3 nucleotides read TGCAGTGCTCATCGGGCCCCGAACACCGGGGAGCTGTTTTTT.